Listed below are T cell receptor beta chains from one sample, sequenced in a study of cytomegalovirus exposure and HLA in healthy donors. Libraries were prepared by immunoSEQ multiplex PCR; TCRdb keeps only in-frame clonotypes and omits some of them. The sample includes around 97,000 clones, approximately 9% of them seen just once. The sample consisted of PBMCs. The source is a man aged 45 to 65 in good health and CMV-seropositive. Both conserved end residues are part of each CDR3. The D gene is left open where the match is weak.

TRBV29-1	TRBJ1-4	NA	CSVEVSGTKLFF
TRBV4-1	TRBJ1-2	TRBD1	CASRRDRGAEGYTF
TRBV7-2	TRBJ2-3	NA	CASSYAPGNPSTDTQYF
TRBV6-1	TRBJ2-7	NA	CASSSLGNEQYF
TRBV12-5	TRBJ1-5	NA	CASGLLRGAAYSNQPQHF
TRBV11-2	TRBJ1-1	TRBD1	CASSFPQGARTEAFF
TRBV27	TRBJ2-1	NA	CASSSVPFERRVNEQFF
TRBV7-9	TRBJ2-3	NA	CASSLIQGYPGDTQYF
TRBV6-1	TRBJ1-2	NA	CASSDVLGAGYGYTF
TRBV7-2	TRBJ2-1	TRBD2	CASSYRLLAGNNEQFF
TRBV4-2	TRBJ2-7	TRBD2	CASSRGLAGDTYEQYF
TRBV18	TRBJ1-3	TRBD1	CASSPVGDRKVSGNTIYF
TRBV6-5	TRBJ1-1	TRBD1	CASSSRDRGNTEAFF
TRBV4-3	TRBJ2-3	TRBD2	CASSQGSGKPLTDTQYF
TRBV2	TRBJ2-1	NA	CASSEAGYTAAYKFF
TRBV6-1	TRBJ1-5	NA	CASSDLNQPQHF
TRBV30	TRBJ1-2	NA	CAWKGLNYGYTF